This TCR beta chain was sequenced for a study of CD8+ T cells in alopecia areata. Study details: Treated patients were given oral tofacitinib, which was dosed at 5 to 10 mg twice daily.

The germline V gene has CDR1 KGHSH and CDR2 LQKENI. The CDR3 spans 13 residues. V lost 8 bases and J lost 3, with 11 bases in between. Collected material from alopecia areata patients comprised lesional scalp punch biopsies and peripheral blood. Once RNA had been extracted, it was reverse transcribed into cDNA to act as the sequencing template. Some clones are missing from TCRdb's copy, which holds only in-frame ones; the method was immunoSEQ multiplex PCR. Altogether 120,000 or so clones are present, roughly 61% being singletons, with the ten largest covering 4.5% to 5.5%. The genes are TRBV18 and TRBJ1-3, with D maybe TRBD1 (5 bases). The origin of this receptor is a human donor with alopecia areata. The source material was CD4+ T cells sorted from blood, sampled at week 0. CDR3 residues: CASRRDDGNTIYF. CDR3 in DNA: TGTGCCAGCAGAAGGGACGATGGAAACACCATATATTTT.